A single sample is the source of the 20 T cell receptor beta chains below, sequenced in a study of T cell repertoires in cytomegalovirus infection. MiXCR, applied by TCRdb to the reads, yields one record per CDR3 protein. The sample carries 200,000 to 300,000 distinct CDR3 sequences, 12% recorded once. Sequences were obtained from PBMCs. The receptor source for this set is a human donor in good health (CMV status not recorded). Some clones in this sample may be carry-over from other donors' samples.

Ten or more counts support this clonotype. The CDR3 nucleotides read TGTGCCTCCCGCAAGGGGCTGAACAATGAGCAGTTCTTC. Protein: CASRKGLNNEQFF. The chain joins TRBV28 to TRBJ2-1; weak D call: TRBD1 (5 bases). Between the trimmed V and J ends, which lost 11 bases and 5 bases, there was a span of 16 bases. The CDR3 runs to 13 residues. Germline CDR1 MDHEN, CDR2 SYDVKM. Based on the CDR3 plus reference TRBV28 and TRBJ2-1, the full variable domain is DVKVTQSSRYLVKRTGEKVFLECVQDMDHENMFWYRQDPGLGLRLIYFSYDVKMKEKGDIPEGYSVSREKKERFSLILESASTNQTSMYLCASRKGLNNEQFFGPGTRLTVL.

In this sample, this clonotype turned up many times. The CDR3 DNA is TGTGCCAGCAGTTACAGGACTCCTAGCTCCTACGAGCAGTACTTC. Translating gives CASSYRTPSSYEQYF. The J gene is TRBJ2-7, the V gene TRBV6-2 or TRBV6-3, with D tentatively TRBD2 (5 bases). The CDR3 is made up of 15 amino acids. V dropped 2 bases and J dropped 0 bases, with 11 bases sitting between them. Germline V gives CDR1 MNHEY, CDR2 SVGEGT.

This clonotype was picked up many times. Here the CDR3 DNA reads TGTGCCAGCAGCTCCGGGACAGGGTCCGAGCAGTACTTC. It translates to CASSSGTGSEQYF. V is TRBV7-2 and J is TRBJ2-7, with 9 bases identical to TRBD1. The CDR3 extends over 13 amino acids. Trimming took 4 bases from V and 6 from J; bases not matched to a gene: 4. Germline CDR1 SGHTA, CDR2 FQGNSA.

A few counts support this clonotype. The V gene is TRBV5-1, the J gene TRBJ2-4; either TRBD1 or TRBD2 may supply D (5 bases each). Germline assignment: CDR1 SGHRS and CDR2 YFSETQ. This CDR3 spans 14 amino acids. Trimming took off 1 base at V and 4 bases at J, with 9 bases between the two ends. CDR3: CASSLSGTKNIQYF. The CDR3 DNA reads TGCGCCAGCAGCTTGTCCGGGACGAAAAACATTCAGTACTTC. The whole variable domain, remainder taken from reference TRBV5-1 and TRBJ2-4, is KAGVTQTPRYLIKTRGQQVTLSCSPISGHRSVSWYQQTPGQGLQFLFEYFSETQRNKGNFPGRFSGRQFSNSRSEMNVSTLELGDSALYLCASSLSGTKNIQYFGAGTRLSVL.

This clonotype was seen at least ten times. The chain links TRBV12-3 or TRBV12-4 to TRBJ1-2; TRBD1 matches at 9 bases. V lost 0 bases, J lost 11 bases, and 7 bases stayed unmatched. The CDR3 covers 14 residues. This CDR3 is CASSLAGQGVRYTF. The CDR3 nucleotides read TGTGCCAGCAGTTTAGCGGGACAGGGAGTTCGGTACACCTTC.

This clonotype was counted only a few times. The chain has TRBV28 and TRBJ1-1; D is unclear. This CDR3 comprises 13 residues. The V end was cut by 3 bases, the J end by 2 bases, with 7 bases between. CDR1 and CDR2 from the germline V gene are MDHEN and SYDVKM. The CDR3 sequence: CASSFPLNTEAFF. For the CDR3, the DNA is TGTGCCAGCAGTTTCCCCCTTAACACTGAAGCTTTCTTT.

This clonotype was recorded a few times. The rearrangement uses TRBV5-1 and TRBJ2-3, with D possibly matching TRBD2 (6 bases). Per germline, CDR1 SGHRS and CDR2 YFSETQ. Trimming took 6 bases from V and 6 from J, leaving 17 bases between them. The CDR3 covers 14 residues. The CDR3 bases are TGCGCCAGCATCCCTTGGGACTCCTCGGATACGCAGTATTTT. As protein: CASIPWDSSDTQYF.

The rearrangement joins TRBV25-1 to TRBJ1-2; tentatively, D is TRBD1 (6 bases). Deletions cut 4 bases from V and 9 bases from J, with 15 bases between. The CDR3 totals 13 residues. From germline, CDR1 is MGHDK and CDR2 SYGVNS. The DNA of the CDR3 is TGTGCCAGCAGTGTGGGTCAGGGGAATCGCTACACCTTC. Translation gives CASSVGQGNRYTF.

This clonotype was observed at least ten times. This chain links TRBV7-2 with TRBJ1-4; D may be TRBD1 (6 bases). Germline V gene lookup returns CDR1 SGHTA and CDR2 FQGNSA. Trimming left V 1 base short and J 4 bases short, with 19 bases between. The CDR3 is made up of 18 amino acids. This CDR3 is CASSLVGGGAGYNEKLFF. CDR3 nucleotides: TGTGCCAGCAGCTTAGTTGGGGGGGGGGCAGGGTATAATGAAAAACTGTTTTTT.

This clonotype was seen once. The rearrangement uses TRBV3-1 and TRBJ2-1; D call uncertain. Trimming pared 4 bases from V and 7 bases from J, leaving 11 bases between. The CDR3 has 13 amino acids. Germline V lookup: CDR1 LGHDT, CDR2 YNNKEL (reference sequence). The CDR3: CASSPDTPNEQFF. The DNA for the CDR3 is TGTGCCAGCAGCCCGGATACACCTAATGAGCAGTTCTTC.

In its sample, this clonotype was seen many times. The chain links TRBV28 to TRBJ2-7; 7 bases map to TRBD2. The CDR3 sequence is 18 residues long. Germline-derived CDR1 and CDR2 are MDHEN and SYDVKM. V was pared by 7 bases and J by 3 bases, with 21 bases of the junction left unmatched. The CDR3 spells CASTPPQGTGRALYEQYF. CDR3 coding DNA: TGTGCCAGCACCCCCCCCCAGGGCACGGGGAGGGCACTCTACGAGCAGTACTTC.

This clonotype came up a few times. The gene calls are TRBV29-1 and TRBJ2-1; 10 bases match TRBD2. This CDR3 region has 12 residues. V dropped 5 bases and J dropped 7; count of bases not matched to a gene: 2. The germline V gene has CDR1 SQVTM and CDR2 ANQGSEA. CDR3 DNA: TGCAGCGTTAGCGGGGGGGCTAATGAGCAGTTCTTC. Translating gives CSVSGGANEQFF.

This clonotype occurred a few times. The chain employs TRBV5-1 and TRBJ2-3; 8 bases map to TRBD2. Germline-derived CDR1 and CDR2 are SGHRS and YFSETQ. CDR3 length: 16 residues. Trimming removed 3 bases from V and 0 bases from J; junction bases left unmatched: 6. CDR3 sequence: CASSWVTSESTDTQYF. In DNA, the CDR3 is TGCGCCAGCAGCTGGGTGACTAGCGAAAGCACAGATACGCAGTATTTT.

Regarding this clonotype: A much larger clone lies a single base off, so this may be a read error. J is TRBJ1-5 and V is TRBV4-3; D is uncertain. V lost 0 bases, J lost 6 bases, and 6 bases lay in between. Germline lookup yields CDR1 LGHNA and CDR2 YSLEER. This CDR3 is 13 amino acids long. In DNA, the CDR3 is TGCGCCAGCAGCCAAGATCAAGGTCAGCCCCAGCATTTT. This codes for CASSQDQGQPQHF.

The V gene is TRBV19, the J gene TRBJ2-1; D uncertain. In germline, CDR1 is LNHDA, CDR2 SQIVND (reference sequence). This CDR3 is built from 15 residues. The V end lost 9 bases, the J end lost 0 bases, and 15 bases lay between the germline ends. The CDR3 protein is CASKSPRFSYNEQFF. The CDR3 nucleotides are TGTGCCAGCAAATCCCCACGGTTCTCCTACAATGAGCAGTTCTTC.

A few counts support this clonotype. This chain uses TRBV12-3 or TRBV12-4 with TRBJ1-5; 8 bases agree with TRBD1. Unmatched junction bases numbered 7, after V lost 6 bases and J lost 3 bases. The CDR3 is 15 residues long. In DNA form, the CDR3 reads TGTGCCAGCAGCCGGGAACAGGGGGACAATCAGCCCCAGCATTTT. Translated: CASSREQGDNQPQHF.

This clonotype came up many times. The chain uses TRBV6-1 and TRBJ1-2; D perhaps matches TRBD1 (6 bases). This CDR3 is built from 16 residues. Germline V lookup: CDR1 MNHNS, CDR2 SASEGT. V lost 7 bases to trimming and J lost 7 bases, with 25 bases between them. CDR3 residues: CASTQTGPVLSSGYTF. CDR3 sequence (DNA): TGTGCCAGCACCCAAACAGGGCCTGTCCTGTCCTCTGGCTACACCTTC.

This chain links TRBV15 with TRBJ2-7; no definite D call. The germline CDR1 and CDR2 sequences are LNHNV and YYDKDF (reference sequence). This CDR3 spans 14 amino acids. V was shortened by 0 bases and J by 0 bases, with 6 bases between the two germline ends. The CDR3 loop reads CATSREYSSYEQYF. The DNA of the CDR3 is TGTGCCACCAGCAGAGAGTACAGCTCCTACGAGCAGTACTTC.

This clonotype was counted many times. The V call is TRBV29-1, the J call TRBJ2-7; 12 nucleotides agree with TRBD2. The germline gives CDR1 SQVTM, CDR2 ANQGSEA. J was trimmed by 5 bases and V by 6 bases; bases with no gene match: 5. CDR3 length equals 13 residues. The CDR3 sequence: CSVLAGGSNEQYF. CDR3 sequence (DNA): TGCAGCGTACTAGCGGGAGGATCCAACGAGCAGTACTTC.

This clonotype was observed many times. The CDR3 region is CASSFRTDLANYGYTF. The CDR3 region has the DNA TGTGCCAGCAGCTTCCGGACAGACCTAGCTAACTATGGCTACACCTTC. The rearrangement links TRBV7-2 to TRBJ1-2; maybe TRBD1 (6 bases). CDR1 and CDR2 from the germline V gene are SGHTA and FQGNSA. The CDR3 extends over 16 amino acids. With 3 bases removed from V and 0 bases from J, the gap between germline ends came to 14 bases.